The 29 T cell receptor beta chains below come from one sample, sequenced in a study of blood T cell repertoires in COVID-19. Sequenced by immunoSEQ multiplex PCR; TCRdb stores in-frame clones only, minus some. Among 400,000 or so clones, around 90% were seen once, and the ten largest hold around 2.9%. The sample consisted of peripheral blood. These TCRs come from a human donor in a cohort sampled during active COVID-19.

This chain uses TRBV13 with TRBJ2-5; TRBD2 agrees at 13 bases. Trimming took 7 bases from V and 5 from J; bases not matched to a gene: 19. Germline CDR1 and CDR2: PRHDT and FYEKMQ (reference sequence). The CDR3 is 19 residues long. The CDR3 loop reads CASTLLGLAGVVAPETQYF. In DNA, the CDR3 is TGTGCCAGCACCCTCCTCGGACTAGCGGGAGTGGTGGCCCCGGAGACCCAGTACTTC.

CDR3 nucleotide sequence: TGCGCCAGCAGCCAGGGGCCTATGAACACTGAAGCTTTCTTT. It is translated as CASSQGPMNTEAFF. The V call is TRBV4-1, the J call TRBJ1-1; TRBD1 is a possible D gene (5 bases). Trimming removed 3 bases at V and 0 bases at J, with 8 bases between. Germline-derived CDR1 and CDR2 are MGHRA and YSYEKL. This CDR3 spans 14 amino acids.

The chain links TRBV4-2 to TRBJ2-3, with D possibly matching TRBD2 (5 bases). The CDR3 contains 16 residues. CDR1 and CDR2 from the germline V gene are LGHNA and YNFKEQ. The V gene lost 4 bases and the J gene lost 8 bases, with 22 bases spanning the gap. The chain's CDR3 is CASSPMGSLDDGTQYF. DNA for the CDR3: TGTGCCAGCAGCCCAATGGGGAGCTTGGACGACGGTACGCAGTATTTT.

The chain uses TRBV7-8 and TRBJ2-2; a weak D match, TRBD2 (5 bases). The germline V and J ends were trimmed by 4 bases and 1 base, with 10 bases remaining between them. The CDR3 has 15 residues. CDR1 is SGHVS and CDR2 is FQNEAQ in the germline V gene. The CDR3 loop is CASSSGLENTGELFF. Written as DNA, the CDR3 is TGTGCCAGCAGCTCTGGACTCGAGAACACCGGGGAGCTGTTTTTT.

J is TRBJ1-1 and V is TRBV5-1; D gene uncertain. The V gene's germline CDR1 is SGHRS and CDR2 YFSETQ. The ends were cut back, 0 bases at V and 5 bases at J, with 11 bases in the middle. This CDR3 spans 14 amino acids. In DNA form, the CDR3 reads TGCGCCAGCAGCTTGGGGTCGGGGAGAACTGAAGCTTTCTTT. Translating it yields CASSLGSGRTEAFF.

The chain combines TRBV7-2 with TRBJ2-1; 7 bases are shared with TRBD1. Germline trimming cut 2 bases from V and 4 bases from J; bases unmatched to any gene: 5. This CDR3 is built from 15 residues. Germline V lookup: CDR1 SGHTA, CDR2 FQGNSA. The CDR3 bases are TGTGCCAGCAGCTTAATAGAGGACAGGTACAATGAGCAGTTCTTC. Its translation is CASSLIEDRYNEQFF. The full variable domain, with the rest looked up from reference TRBV7-2 and TRBJ2-1, is GAGVSQSPSNKVTEKGKDVELRCDPISGHTALYWYRQSLGQGLEFLIYFQGNSAPDKSGLPSDRFSAERTGGSVSTLTIQRTQQEDSAVYLCASSLIEDRYNEQFFGPGTRLTVL.

The chain links TRBV23-1 to TRBJ2-1; D possibly corresponds to TRBD1 (5 bases). TRBV23-1 qualifies as an ORF whose function is uncertain. The CDR3 contains 16 residues. V lost 0 bases to trimming and J lost 2 bases, with 11 bases between them. CDR3 DNA sequence: TGCGCCAGCAGTCAATCTGAACAGGTAGCCTACAATGAGCAGTTCTTC. This codes for CASSQSEQVAYNEQFF.

This chain joins TRBV19 and TRBJ2-2, with 9 bases lining up with TRBD1. V lost 6 bases and J lost 1; bases outside the gene matches: 0. The CDR3 spans 14 residues. Germline V lookup: CDR1 LNHDA, CDR2 SQIVND (reference sequence). The CDR3 protein is CASRGQGNTGELFF. In DNA, the CDR3 is TGTGCCAGTAGGGGACAGGGGAACACCGGGGAGCTGTTTTTT.

The chain uses TRBV7-9 and TRBJ2-3, with D possibly matching TRBD2 (6 bases). The CDR3 is 17 amino acids. The germline V gene has CDR1 SEHNR and CDR2 FQNEAQ (reference sequence). The V end was cut by 5 bases, the J end by 0 bases, with 18 bases between. The CDR3 region is CASSRSGASASTDTQYF. The CDR3 region has the DNA TGTGCCAGCAGCCGATCCGGGGCTAGCGCTAGCACAGATACGCAGTATTTT. The variable domain in full, with the rest retrieved from reference TRBV7-9 and TRBJ2-3, is DTGVSQNPRHKITKRGQNVTFRCDPISEHNRLYWYRQTLGQGPEFLTYFQNEAQLEKSRLLSDRFSAERPKGSFSTLEIQRTEQGDSAMYLCASSRSGASASTDTQYFGPGTRLTVL.

The chain uses TRBV11-2 and TRBJ2-1; weak D call: TRBD2 (5 bases). The germline V gene encodes CDR1 SGHAT and CDR2 FQNNGV. V was clipped by 4 bases and J by 5 bases, with 12 bases between them. The CDR3 length is 14 residues. The CDR3 loop is CASSWGDFNNEQFF. In DNA, the CDR3 is TGTGCCAGCAGCTGGGGAGACTTCAACAATGAGCAGTTCTTC. Full variable domain (outside the CDR3, taken from reference TRBV11-2 and TRBJ2-1): EAGVAQSPRYKIIEKRQSVAFWCNPISGHATLYWYQQILGQGPKLLIQFQNNGVVDDSQLPKDRFSAERLKGVDSTLKIQPAKLEDSAVYLCASSWGDFNNEQFFGPGTRLTVL.

This chain connects TRBV9 to TRBJ2-3, with 10 nucleotides matching TRBD2. The CDR3 runs 17 residues. With V trimmed by 3 bases and J by 2 bases, 9 bases remained unmatched. From germline, CDR1 is SGDLS and CDR2 YYNGEE. This chain's CDR3 is CASSESGTSAFTDTQYF. CDR3 bases: TGTGCCAGCAGCGAATCCGGGACTAGCGCCTTCACAGATACGCAGTATTTT.

The chain carries TRBV29-1 and TRBJ1-3; D unresolved. This CDR3 spans 13 amino acids. Trimming pared 6 bases from V and 0 bases from J, leaving 9 bases between. From germline, CDR1 is SQVTM and CDR2 ANQGSEA. The CDR3: CSVGEGSGNTIYF. The CDR3 bases are TGCAGCGTCGGGGAGGGCTCTGGAAACACCATATATTTT.

This rearrangement joins TRBV6-2 or TRBV6-3 to TRBJ2-5, with D perhaps matching TRBD1 (6 bases). V lost 4 bases, J lost 4 bases, and 16 bases lay in between. The CDR3 loop spans 15 amino acids. CDR1 is MNHEY, CDR2 SVGEGT, per germline. The CDR3 nucleotides are TGTGCCAGCAGTTGGGGGCGGACTCGGGGAGAGACCCAGTACTTC. It encodes CASSWGRTRGETQYF.

This clone was counted once. The chain combines TRBV2 with TRBJ1-2, with D unresolved. Germline loops: CDR1 SNHLY, CDR2 FYNNEI. The CDR3 runs 13 residues. V was clipped by 7 bases and J by 3 bases, with 12 bases between them. The CDR3 coding sequence is TGTGCCAGCATGCCCAGGTTGCACTATGGCTACACCTTC. Translated: CASMPRLHYGYTF.

The chain couples TRBV3-1 (or the pseudogene TRBV3-2) to TRBJ1-2, with TRBD1 as a possible D gene (6 bases). Trimming cost V 0 bases and J 1 base, with 21 bases left between them. The CDR3 has 19 amino acids. The germline V gene encodes CDR1 LGHDT and CDR2 YNNKEL (reference sequence). This CDR3 is CASSQELQGKYTFNYGYTF. CDR3 nucleotide sequence: TGTGCCAGCAGCCAAGAGCTACAGGGCAAGTATACTTTTAACTATGGCTACACCTTC.

The rearrangement joins TRBV28 to TRBJ2-2; the match to TRBD1 covers 7 bases. V shed 5 bases, J shed 2 bases, and the junction held 14 bases outside the gene matches. This CDR3 is built from 18 residues. Germline-derived CDR1 and CDR2 are MDHEN and SYDVKM. The CDR3 loop reads CASSILGGTDANTGELFF. The CDR3 DNA is TGTGCCAGCAGTATACTAGGTGGGACAGACGCTAACACCGGGGAGCTGTTTTTT.

The chain uses TRBV19 and TRBJ1-6; no definite D call. The germline V gene encodes CDR1 LNHDA and CDR2 SQIVND (reference sequence). Trimming cost V 0 bases and J 10 bases, with 10 bases left between them. This CDR3 spans 14 amino acids. DNA of the CDR3: TGTGCCAGTAGTATAGATCGCCCGGGGTCACCCCTCCACTTT. Its protein is CASSIDRPGSPLHF.

This sequence joins TRBV2 and TRBJ2-7; tentative D call: TRBD2 (7 bases). Trimming shortened V by 2 bases and J by 7 bases, and 18 bases separated the two germline ends. Germline-derived CDR1 and CDR2 are SNHLY and FYNNEI. The CDR3 extends over 15 amino acids. The CDR3 protein is CASSEMAGAFTEQYF. CDR3 DNA: TGTGCCAGCAGTGAAATGGCGGGGGCCTTTACGGAGCAGTACTTC.

V and J are TRBV28 and TRBJ2-7, with TRBD2 identical over 9 bases. This CDR3 is 16 amino acids long. J gave up 4 bases and V 4 bases, and 11 bases lay outside the gene matches. Germline lookup yields CDR1 MDHEN and CDR2 SYDVKM. The CDR3, as DNA: TGTGCCAGCAGTTCCCAACGACTAGCGGCCCAATACGAGCAGTACTTC. Protein sequence: CASSSQRLAAQYEQYF.

The CDR3 DNA reads TGTGCCAGTACCCCAGAGAGGGCGGCGGGTACCACCAGAAGCTCTGGGGCCAACGTCCTGACTTTC. The encoded protein is CASTPERAAGTTRSSGANVLTF. The chain couples TRBV19 to TRBJ2-6; weak D call: TRBD2 (5 bases). The CDR3 consists of 22 residues. Trimming took off 7 bases at V and 0 bases at J, with 31 bases between the two ends. Germline V gene data show CDR1 as LNHDA and CDR2 as SQIVND (reference sequence).

The chain uses TRBV3-1 (or the pseudogene TRBV3-2) and TRBJ2-1; 13 bases match TRBD2. After removal of 4 bases from V and 8 bases from J, the junction contained 8 bases not matched to a gene. Germline loops: CDR1 LGHDT, CDR2 YNNKEL (reference sequence). The CDR3 has 16 amino acids. CDR3: CASSPITSGGADEQFF. In DNA form, the CDR3 reads TGTGCCAGCAGCCCTATAACTAGCGGGGGGGCGGATGAGCAGTTCTTC.

The chain recombines TRBV29-1 with TRBJ2-1; D is perhaps TRBD2 (6 bases). The V and J ends lost 5 bases and 7 bases respectively, with 18 bases between them. The CDR3 is 14 amino acids. In germline, CDR1 is SQVTM, CDR2 ANQGSEA. CDR3 nucleotide sequence: TGCAGCGTTCGAAGTTGGCGGGATAATAATGAGCAGTTCTTC. Amino acid sequence: CSVRSWRDNNEQFF.

With regard to this clone: The identical CDR3 is also encoded by other nucleotide sequences in the sample. The chain has TRBV4-1 and TRBJ2-7; D perhaps matches TRBD2 (5 bases). The germline V gene has CDR1 MGHRA and CDR2 YSYEKL. Trimming pared 2 bases from V and 1 base from J, leaving 9 bases between. CDR3 length equals 14 residues. The chain's CDR3 is CASSQTRGSYEQYF. In DNA form, the CDR3 reads TGCGCCAGCAGCCAAACCCGGGGTTCCTACGAGCAGTACTTC.

The sample holds one count of this clone. This chain uses TRBV11-1 with TRBJ2-1; D is perhaps TRBD2 (5 bases). Germline V gene data show CDR1 as SGHAT and CDR2 as FQDESV (reference sequence). This CDR3 has 13 amino acids. V lost 5 bases to trimming and J lost 5 bases, with 10 bases between them. CDR3 coding DNA: TGTGCCAGCAGCAAGGGAGTTAACAATGAGCAGTTCTTC. Protein product: CASSKGVNNEQFF.

This rearrangement joins TRBV5-8 to TRBJ1-1, with D hard to call. The CDR3 extends over 13 amino acids. The germline gives CDR1 SGHTS, CDR2 YDEGEE. Trimming removed 0 bases from V and 13 bases from J, with 16 bases in between. The CDR3 sequence is CASSLGVPLRNFF. The CDR3 DNA reads as TGTGCCAGCAGCTTGGGGGTACCACTGCGGAATTTCTTT.

This clone appeared a few times. The chain has TRBV20-1 and TRBJ2-7; no clear D. This CDR3 comprises 11 residues. Trimming took off 1 base at V and 2 bases at J, with 3 bases between the two ends. Looked up from germline, CDR1 is DFQATT and CDR2 is SNEGSKA (reference sequence). DNA for the CDR3: TGCAGTGCTAGAGGGCCCTACGAGCAGTACTTC. Translated: CSARGPYEQYF.

On this clone: Other DNA sequences in the same sample also yield this CDR3. This sequence joins TRBV29-1 and TRBJ2-5, with D perhaps matching TRBD2 (6 bases). Germline lookup yields CDR1 SQVTM and CDR2 ANQGSEA. The CDR3 is 13 amino acids. The V gene lost 4 bases and the J gene lost 4 bases, with 13 bases spanning the gap. CDR3 coding DNA: TGCAGCGTTGGAGGCGGGGCTGGAGAGACCCAGTACTTC. Encoded protein: CSVGGGAGETQYF.

This rearrangement joins TRBV6-2 or TRBV6-3 to TRBJ2-2; 11 nucleotides match TRBD1. Germline V gene lookup returns CDR1 MNHEY and CDR2 SVGEGT. The CDR3 is made up of 17 amino acids. V trimming: 2 bases; J trimming: 4 bases; junction bases outside the gene matches: 6. Here the CDR3 DNA reads TGTGCCAGCAGTTACGCGGACAGGGGGCTGGGCACCGGGGAGCTGTTTTTT. Encoded protein: CASSYADRGLGTGELFF.

Many counts were recorded for this clone. V gene TRBV7-2 combines with J gene TRBJ1-2, with unresolved D. This CDR3 contains 13 residues. Trimming left V 1 base short and J 4 bases short, with 7 bases between. Germline V gives CDR1 SGHTA, CDR2 FQGNSA. CDR3 bases: TGTGCCAGCAGCTTAGAGACTATCTATGGCTACACCTTC. Amino acid sequence: CASSLETIYGYTF.